Described below is a single TCR beta chain sequence and its context. Donors of Cohort 3 who recovered were those that had two negative PCRs, clearance, or symptom resolution. V was shortened by 1 base and J by 3 bases, with 7 bases between the two germline ends. The CDR3 runs to 13 residues. Germline lookup yields CDR1 SGHRS and CDR2 YFSETQ. This record comes from a study of blood T cell repertoires in COVID-19. Profiled with immunoSEQ multiplex PCR; TCRdb holds only in-frame clones, not every one. Found here are about 480,000 clones, roughly 90% of them singletons; the top ten hold less than 2%. This chain joins TRBV5-1 and TRBJ1-1; D gene ambiguous. This sequence originates from a woman between 35 and 50 years old who had recovered from COVID-19. Sequenced input: PBMCs or T cells enriched from blood (not recorded which). CDR3 sequence: CASSLLADTEAFF. CDR3 sequence (DNA): TGCGCCAGCAGCTTGTTGGCAGACACTGAAGCTTTCTTT.